The entry below describes one T cell receptor (beta chain). Its antigen is still unknown. The entry originates in a study of T cells expressing NK-cell markers. For the study at large: Within the sequenced cohort of eight donors, seven exhibited HCMV seropositivity and one was seronegative. Study-wide results and limits: HCMV specificity was not established for the expanded NKG2C+ T cell clones.

Germline CDR1 is DFQATT and CDR2 is SNEGSKA (reference sequence). The CDR3 runs to 15 residues. Making the TCR beta cDNA relied on 5'RACE template switching with UMIs. TCRdb re-called the 5' RACE reads, yielding one record per CDR3 amino acid sequence without DNA. The record lists hundreds of thousands of distinct CDR3 sequences, of which the ten most abundant hold 3% to 4.5%. Sequenced: blood T cells: a sorted CD56 or NKG2C T cell subset, CD4+ or CD8+ T cells, or bulk PBMC T cells (not recorded which). The TCR sequence derives from a man younger than 35 in good health. The chain joins TRBV20-1 to TRBJ2-5; the TRBD1 assignment by TCRdb is unverifiable without DNA. This CDR3 reads CSARYDRGHQETQYF.